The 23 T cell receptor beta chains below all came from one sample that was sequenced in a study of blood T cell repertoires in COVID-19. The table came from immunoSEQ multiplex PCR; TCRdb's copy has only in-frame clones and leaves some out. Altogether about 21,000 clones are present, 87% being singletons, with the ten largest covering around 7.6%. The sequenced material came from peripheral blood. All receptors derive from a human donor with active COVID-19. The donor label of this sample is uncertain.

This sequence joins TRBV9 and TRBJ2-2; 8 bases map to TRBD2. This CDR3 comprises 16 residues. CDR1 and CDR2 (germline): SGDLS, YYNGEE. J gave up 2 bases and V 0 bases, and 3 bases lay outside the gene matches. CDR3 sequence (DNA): TGTGCCAGCAGCGTAGGGGTAGCGGGAAACACCGGGGAGCTGTTTTTT. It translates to CASSVGVAGNTGELFF.

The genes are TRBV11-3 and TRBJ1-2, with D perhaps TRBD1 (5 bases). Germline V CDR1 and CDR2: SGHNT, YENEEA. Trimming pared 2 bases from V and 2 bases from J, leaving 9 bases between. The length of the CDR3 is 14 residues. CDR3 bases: TGTGCCAGCAGCTTATGGAGGGGAAACTATGGCTACACCTTC. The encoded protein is CASSLWRGNYGYTF.

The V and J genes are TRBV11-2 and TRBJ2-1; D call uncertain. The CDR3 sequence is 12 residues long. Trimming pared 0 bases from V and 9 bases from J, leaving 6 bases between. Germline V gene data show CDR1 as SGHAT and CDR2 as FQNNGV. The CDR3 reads CASSLDLFEQFF. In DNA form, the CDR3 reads TGTGCCAGCAGCTTAGATCTTTTTGAGCAGTTCTTC. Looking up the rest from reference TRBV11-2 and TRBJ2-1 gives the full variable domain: EAGVAQSPRYKIIEKRQSVAFWCNPISGHATLYWYQQILGQGPKLLIQFQNNGVVDDSQLPKDRFSAERLKGVDSTLKIQPAKLEDSAVYLCASSLDLFEQFFGPGTRLTVL.

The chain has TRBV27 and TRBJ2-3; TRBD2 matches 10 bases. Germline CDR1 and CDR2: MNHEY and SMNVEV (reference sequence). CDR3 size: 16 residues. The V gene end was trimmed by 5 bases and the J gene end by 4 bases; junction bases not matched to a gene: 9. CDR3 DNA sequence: TGTGCCAGCAGTGGGTCTAGCGGGAGTTTGGCAGATACGCAGTATTTT. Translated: CASSGSSGSLADTQYF.

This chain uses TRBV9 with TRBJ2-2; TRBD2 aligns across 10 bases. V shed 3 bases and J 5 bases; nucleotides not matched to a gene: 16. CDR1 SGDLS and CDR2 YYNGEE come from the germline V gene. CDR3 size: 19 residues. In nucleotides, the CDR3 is TGTGCCAGCAGCGCCAGGTTCCTAGCGGGAGCCATCCTAACCGGGGAGCTGTTTTTT. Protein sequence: CASSARFLAGAILTGELFF. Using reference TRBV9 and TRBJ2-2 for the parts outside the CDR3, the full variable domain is DSGVTQTPKHLITATGQRVTLRCSPRSGDLSVYWYQQSLDQGLQFLIQYYNGEERAKGNILERFSAQQFPDLHSELNLSSLELGDSALYFCASSARFLAGAILTGELFFGEGSRLTVL.

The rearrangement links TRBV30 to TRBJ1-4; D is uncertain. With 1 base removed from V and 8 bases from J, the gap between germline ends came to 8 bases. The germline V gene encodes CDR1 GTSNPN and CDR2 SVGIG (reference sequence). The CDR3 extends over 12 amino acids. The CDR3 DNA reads TGTGCCTGGAGTGCAAACCAGGAAAAACTGTTTTTT. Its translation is CAWSANQEKLFF.

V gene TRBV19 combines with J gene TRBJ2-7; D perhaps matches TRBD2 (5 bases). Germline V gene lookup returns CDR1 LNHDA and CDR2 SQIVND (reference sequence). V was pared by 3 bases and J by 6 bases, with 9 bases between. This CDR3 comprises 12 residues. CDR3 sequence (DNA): TGTGCCAGTAGTATCGTCCGGGGCGAGCAGTACTTC. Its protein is CASSIVRGEQYF.

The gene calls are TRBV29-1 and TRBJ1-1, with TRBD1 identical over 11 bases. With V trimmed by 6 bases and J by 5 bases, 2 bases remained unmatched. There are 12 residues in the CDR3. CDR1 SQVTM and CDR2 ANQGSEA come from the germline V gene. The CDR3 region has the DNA TGCAGCGTGGGGGACAGGGGGACTGAAGCTTTCTTT. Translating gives CSVGDRGTEAFF.

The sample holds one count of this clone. CDR3 DNA sequence: TGTGCCAGCAGCTCTGACAGCAGCTCCTACAATGAGCAGTTCTTC. This encodes CASSSDSSSYNEQFF. The chain has TRBV5-4 and TRBJ2-1; TRBD1 is a possible D gene (5 bases). With 3 bases removed from V and 0 bases from J, the gap between germline ends came to 10 bases. This CDR3 has 15 residues. Per the germline V gene, CDR1 is SGHNT and CDR2 is YYREEE (reference sequence). The whole variable domain, filled in from reference TRBV5-4 and TRBJ2-1, reads ETGVTQSPTHLIKTRGQQVTLRCSSQSGHNTVSWYQQALGQGPQFIFQYYREEENGRGNFPPRFSGLQFPNYSSELNVNALELDDSALYLCASSSDSSSYNEQFFGPGTRLTVL.

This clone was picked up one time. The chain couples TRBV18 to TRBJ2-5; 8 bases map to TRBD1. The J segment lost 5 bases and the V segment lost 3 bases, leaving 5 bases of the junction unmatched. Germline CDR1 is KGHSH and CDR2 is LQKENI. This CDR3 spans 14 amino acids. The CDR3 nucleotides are TGTGCCAGCTCACCGCAGGGGGCGGCGGAGACCCAGTACTTC. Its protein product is CASSPQGAAETQYF.

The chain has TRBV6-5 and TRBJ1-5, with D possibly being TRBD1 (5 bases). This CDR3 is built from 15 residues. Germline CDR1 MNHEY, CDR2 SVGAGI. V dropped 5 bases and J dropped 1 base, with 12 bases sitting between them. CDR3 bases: TGTGCCAGCAGTCCGGGGGGTGGAAGCAATCAGCCCCAGCATTTT. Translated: CASSPGGGSNQPQHF.

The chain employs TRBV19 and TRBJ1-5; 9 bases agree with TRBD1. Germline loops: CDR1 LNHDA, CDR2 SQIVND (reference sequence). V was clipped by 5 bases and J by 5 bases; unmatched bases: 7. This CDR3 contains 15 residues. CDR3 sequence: CASSSPGQGYQPQHF. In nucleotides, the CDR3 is TGTGCCAGTAGTTCTCCGGGACAGGGATATCAGCCCCAGCATTTT.

For the CDR3, the DNA is TGTGCCAGCAGTTACGGACAGGGTTTGAGTGAGCAGTTCTTC. This encodes CASSYGQGLSEQFF. V is TRBV6-5 and J is TRBJ2-1, with TRBD1 identical over 8 bases. V lost 2 bases and J lost 9; bases outside the gene matches: 6. This CDR3 region has 14 residues. Germline CDR1 MNHEY, CDR2 SVGAGI.

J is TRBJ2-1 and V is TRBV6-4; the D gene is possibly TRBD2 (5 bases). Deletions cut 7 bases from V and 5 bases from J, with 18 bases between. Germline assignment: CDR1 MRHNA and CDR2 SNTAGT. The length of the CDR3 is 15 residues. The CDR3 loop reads CASTPRLRGDNEQFF. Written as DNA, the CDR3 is TGTGCCAGCACCCCCCGACTCCGGGGAGACAATGAGCAGTTCTTC.

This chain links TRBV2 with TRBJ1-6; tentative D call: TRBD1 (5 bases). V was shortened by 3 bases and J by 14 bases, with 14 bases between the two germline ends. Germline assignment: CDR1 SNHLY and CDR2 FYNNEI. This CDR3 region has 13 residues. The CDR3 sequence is CASSEGRGEALHF. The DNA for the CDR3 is TGTGCCAGCAGTGAGGGGCGGGGTGAGGCCCTCCACTTT. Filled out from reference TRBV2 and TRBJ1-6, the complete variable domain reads EPEVTQTPSHQVTQMGQEVILRCVPISNHLYFYWYRQILGQKVEFLVSFYNNEISEKSEIFDDQFSVERPDGSNFTLKIRSTKLEDSAMYFCASSEGRGEALHFGNGTRLTVT.

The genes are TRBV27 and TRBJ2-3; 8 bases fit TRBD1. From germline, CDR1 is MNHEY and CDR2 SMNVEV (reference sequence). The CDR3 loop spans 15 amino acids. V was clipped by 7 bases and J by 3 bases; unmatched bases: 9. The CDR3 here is CASIPGGEGTDTQYF. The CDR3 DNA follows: TGTGCCAGCATTCCAGGGGGCGAGGGTACAGATACGCAGTATTTT.

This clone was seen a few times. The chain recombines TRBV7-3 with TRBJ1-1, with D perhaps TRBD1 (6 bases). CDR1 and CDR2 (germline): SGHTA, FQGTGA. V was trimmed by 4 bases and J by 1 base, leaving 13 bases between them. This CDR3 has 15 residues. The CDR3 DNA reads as TGTGCCAGCAGCTCAACAGGGAGGACGAACACTGAAGCTTTCTTT. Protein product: CASSSTGRTNTEAFF.

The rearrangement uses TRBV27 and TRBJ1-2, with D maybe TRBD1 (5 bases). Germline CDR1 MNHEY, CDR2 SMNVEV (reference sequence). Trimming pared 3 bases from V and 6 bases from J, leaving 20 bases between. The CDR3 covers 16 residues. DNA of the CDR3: TGTGCCAGCAGTTTTGGGGGGACGGGGGGAGTAGATGGCTACACCTTC. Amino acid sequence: CASSFGGTGGVDGYTF.

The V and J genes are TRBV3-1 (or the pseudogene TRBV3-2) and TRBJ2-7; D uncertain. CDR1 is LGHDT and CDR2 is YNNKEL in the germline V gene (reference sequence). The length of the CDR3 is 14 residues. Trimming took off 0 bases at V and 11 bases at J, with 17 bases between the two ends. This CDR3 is CASSQDYDSSDEYF. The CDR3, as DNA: TGTGCCAGCAGCCAAGATTACGATAGCAGCGACGAGTACTTC.

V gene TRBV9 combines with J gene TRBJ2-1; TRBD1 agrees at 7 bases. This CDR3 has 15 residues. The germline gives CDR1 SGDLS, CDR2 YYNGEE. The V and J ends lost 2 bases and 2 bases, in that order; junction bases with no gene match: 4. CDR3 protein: CASSVGQGAYNEQFF. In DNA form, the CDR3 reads TGTGCCAGCAGCGTGGGTCAGGGGGCCTACAATGAGCAGTTCTTC.

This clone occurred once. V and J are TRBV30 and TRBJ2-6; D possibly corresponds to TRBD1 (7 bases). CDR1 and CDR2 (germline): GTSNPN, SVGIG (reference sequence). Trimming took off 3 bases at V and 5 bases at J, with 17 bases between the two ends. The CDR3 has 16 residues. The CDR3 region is CAWRVRGVSWANVLTF. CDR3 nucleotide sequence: TGTGCCTGGAGGGTCAGGGGGGTCAGCTGGGCCAACGTCCTGACTTTC.

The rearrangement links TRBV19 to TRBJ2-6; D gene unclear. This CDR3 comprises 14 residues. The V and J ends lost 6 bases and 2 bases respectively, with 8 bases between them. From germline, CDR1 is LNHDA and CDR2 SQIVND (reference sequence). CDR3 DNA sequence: TGTGCCAGTAGAGCCCCTCCTGGGGCCAACGTCCTGACTTTC. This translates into CASRAPPGANVLTF.

CDR3 protein: CASSRTGGAWREDNEQFF. CDR3 coding DNA: TGTGCCAGCAGCCGAACAGGGGGCGCGTGGCGGGAGGACAATGAGCAGTTCTTC. The V call is TRBV27, the J call TRBJ2-1, with D possibly TRBD1 on 9 matching bases. Germline CDR1 is MNHEY and CDR2 is SMNVEV (reference sequence). V was clipped by 6 bases and J by 5 bases, with 26 bases between them. The CDR3 totals 18 residues.